This T cell receptor (beta chain) was observed in a study of blood T cell repertoires in COVID-19. Study-level information: Collection of acute and convalescent COVID-19 samples took place in the United States, Italy and Spain. PBMCs, B-cell-depleted T cells, or T cells provided the cDNA or gDNA that made up the material.

In the original processing: Nucleated cell counts were estimated from reference gene primer amplification. Sequencing was performed with immunoSEQ multiplex PCR; in TCRdb, only in-frame clones are kept and a portion is missing. The V and J calls and clone size come from that table; D and trimming were worked out from the DNA. The sample lists about 260,000 clones, 85% to 90% occurring once. This clone was found once. The receptor was derived from a woman in her 40s who had recovered from COVID-19. Sequencing used peripheral blood.

CDR3 sequence reads: CASSQGPPGGQPQHF. The CDR3 DNA is TGTGCCAGCAGCCAGGGCCCTCCTGGTGGTCAGCCCCAGCATTTT. V is TRBV6-5 and J is TRBJ1-5, with a possible D match to TRBD1 (5 bases). The CDR3 consists of 15 residues. V lost 6 bases to trimming and J lost 6 bases, with 18 bases between them. Germline V gene lookup returns CDR1 MNHEY and CDR2 SVGAGI.